A selection of T cell receptor beta chains follows, all from one sample in a study of OX40 agonist ivuxolimab in advanced cancers. Using immunoSEQ multiplex PCR, the repertoire was profiled, and TCRdb retains in-frame clones only, with some absent. The table lists some 69,000 clones, more than 80% of them singletons. The source was CD4+ or CD8+ T cells sorted from blood, collected in a trial of the OX40 agonist ivuxolimab. The receptors were gathered from an adult with an advanced solid tumor such as melanoma, head and neck, liver or kidney cancer. CDR3s include the opening cysteine and the closing phenylalanine or tryptophan. Only some rows state a clone size, as once, few, many or a class for expanded clones.

j_gene	v_gene	abundance	CDR3aa
TRBJ2-1	TRBV5-1	-	CASSLFQDLGDEQFF
TRBJ2-7	TRBV18	-	CASSPVEGNEQYF
TRBJ2-1	TRBV7-3	-	CASSMDYYNEQFF
TRBJ1-1	TRBV6-5	-	CASSAPGTADTEAFF
TRBJ2-3	TRBV14	-	CASSQAEMTSWETDTQYF
TRBJ1-2	TRBV9	once	CASSVGSRSTF
TRBJ2-1	TRBV29-1	-	CSATGTGNLEQFF
TRBJ2-3	TRBV18	-	CASSTVDTQYF
TRBJ2-7	TRBV5-1	-	CASSGGQGAFSYEQYF
TRBJ2-1	TRBV5-1	-	CASSLELEFYEQFF
TRBJ2-7	TRBV7-2	-	CASSLLRVSSYEQYF
TRBJ2-7	TRBV7-9	-	CASSPGGLPYEQYF
TRBJ2-5	TRBV28	-	CASNVGQRETQYF
TRBJ2-7	TRBV7-6	-	CASSSTSDNYEQYF
TRBJ2-7	TRBV6-5	-	CASSSQGYEQYF
TRBJ1-1	TRBV11-2	-	CASSQGTGIVNTEAFF
TRBJ2-5	TRBV25-1	-	CASSGLQPGSGETQYF